This T cell receptor (beta chain) emerged from a study of T cell responses to AZD1222 COVID-19 vaccine listed by TCRdb under 2021. Regarding the complete study: TCR sequencing was performed for 233 trial participants, of whom 200 to 220 were given two doses of AZD1222 and some 25 were given two doses of MenACWY control vaccine. Trial participants were enrolled by age into subgroups of 18-55, 56-69 and 70-plus years, and 148, 28 and 57 TCR-sequenced participants, respectively, were included in these subgroups.

The intended sense of this specimen's time point label: about 28 days (+/-7) after the second vaccine dose. Because spike-specific TCR depth and breadth did not differ between the two schedules, AZD1222 recipients who got a second dose at roughly 4 weeks were pooled with those who got a second dose at roughly 12 weeks. Vaccinee samples came from UK trials COV001 and COV002, including a single-blind randomized controlled phase 2/3 trial of AZD1222 (ChAdOx1 nCoV-19) in healthy adults. For TCRbeta chain sequencing, PBMC samples from trial participants were taken at day 0 and at day 28 after the second dose. Inclusive of the bounding cysteine and phenylalanine, the CDR3 is 14 residues long. The entry retains the CDR3 DNA only, 42 bases that are in frame from base 1. CDR1 SGDLS and CDR2 YYNGEE are derived from the germline V gene. V is reduced by 0 bases and J by 2 bases, leaving a spacing of 9 bases between them.

What the research found in general, with its limitations: The vaccine-associated CD4 TCRs covered the entire spike protein, and the dominant responses fell in regions 160-218 and 743-854. Conclusions about previously exposed vaccinees are limited because only six or seven AZD1222 recipients were SARS-CoV-2 seropositive at baseline. Nearly half of unique spike-specific TCRs reportedly recognized epitopes outside regions mutated in the B.1.351 and B.1.1.7 variants. Participants were mostly white British, with more females than males. The authors suggested clonal diversity may have been underestimated. Because no day 14 peak-response samples were available, repertoires were characterized only after the peak T cell response. A significant rise in spike-specific TCR breadth and depth was observed after two AZD1222 doses relative to day 0 and relative to MenACWY recipients. The 56-69-year group was small, and its depth increase did not reach significance, likely because of low power.

The CDR3 regions of human TCRbeta chains were analyzed by immunosequencing. Regarding the original processing steps: TCRs in the repertoires were matched against a reference library of SARS-CoV-2-specific TCRs that had been generated with the MIRA antigen-specificity platform. Breadth meant the fraction of unique TCRs that were SARS-CoV-2-associated, whereas depth meant the fraction of total T cells that were SARS-CoV-2-associated. Using the MIRA data, each spike-specific TCR was assigned both to the spike region to which the TCR was reactive and to a CD4 or CD8 class. Log10-transformed breadth and depth values were compared by one-way ANOVA with Sidak's multiple comparisons tests. This is the immuneACCESS table as TCRdb keeps it, with only in-frame sequences that have V and J called. A part of the clones is gone; compared with another copy, unresolved V genes explain less than half, and the rest is unexplained. The DNA was the basis for D and trimming; V, J and clone size are from that table. This sample comprises 100,000 or so clones, 80% to 90% of them detected only once. The ten largest clones add up to 35% to 50% of the sample.

On this clone: There is no known antigen for this receptor. One base away there is no much larger clone; base qualities are not given.

Recombination linked TRBV9 to TRBJ2-7, with TRBD1 perhaps the D gene, on 5 matching bases. The source material was peripheral blood, sampled 28 days after the second AZD1222 dose. This TCR was recovered from an adult who received the AZD1222 COVID-19 vaccine. The CDR3 here reads CASSVGQYTYEQYF. The nucleotide sequence reads as follows: TGTGCCAGCAGCGTAGGACAGTACACCTACGAGCAGTACTTC.